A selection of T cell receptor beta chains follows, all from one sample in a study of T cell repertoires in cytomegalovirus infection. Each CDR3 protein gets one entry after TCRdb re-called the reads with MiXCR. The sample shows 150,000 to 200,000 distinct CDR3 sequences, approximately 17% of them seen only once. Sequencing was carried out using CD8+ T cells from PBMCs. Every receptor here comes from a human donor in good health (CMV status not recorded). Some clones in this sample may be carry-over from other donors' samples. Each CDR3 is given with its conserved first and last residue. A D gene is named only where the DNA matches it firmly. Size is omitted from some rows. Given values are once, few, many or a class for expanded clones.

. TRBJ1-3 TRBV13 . CASREGRSSGNTIYF TGTGCCAGCAGGGAGGGACGGAGCTCTGGAAACACCATATATTTT
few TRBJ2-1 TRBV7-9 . CASSPNTGSYNEQFF TGTGCCAGCAGCCCAAACACGGGGTCCTACAATGAGCAGTTCTTC
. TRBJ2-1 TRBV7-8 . CASSLAGVLNEQFF TGTGCCAGCAGCTTAGCCGGGGTACTCAATGAGCAGTTCTTC
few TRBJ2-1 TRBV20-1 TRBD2 CSARDLLAGNYNEQFF TGCAGTGCTAGAGATCTCCTAGCGGGTAACTACAATGAGCAGTTCTTC
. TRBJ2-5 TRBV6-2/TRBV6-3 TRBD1 CASSYGGTGKTQYF TGTGCCAGCAGTTATGGAGGGACAGGGAAGACCCAGTACTTC
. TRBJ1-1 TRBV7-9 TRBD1 CASRPGTGRTEAFF TGTGCCAGCAGACCCGGGACAGGGCGGACTGAAGCTTTCTTT
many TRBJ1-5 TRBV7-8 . CASSWEVGDQPQHF TGTGCCAGCAGCTGGGAGGTAGGGGATCAGCCCCAGCATTTT
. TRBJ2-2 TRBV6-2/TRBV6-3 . CASSYTNTGELFF TGTGCCAGCAGTTACACGAACACCGGGGAGCTGTTTTTT
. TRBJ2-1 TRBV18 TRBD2 CASSPGGGTDNEQFF TGTGCCAGCTCACCCGGCGGGGGGACGGACAATGAGCAGTTCTTC
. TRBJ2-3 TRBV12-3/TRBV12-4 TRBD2 CASSSTGTIYTDTQYF TGTGCCAGCAGTTCTACCGGGACTATATACACAGATACGCAGTATTTT
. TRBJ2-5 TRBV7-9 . CASSPYQETQYF TGTGCCAGCAGCCCTTATCAAGAGACCCAGTACTTC
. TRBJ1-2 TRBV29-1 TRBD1 CSVIGQDYGHTF TGCAGCGTTATCGGACAGGACTATGGCCACACCTTC
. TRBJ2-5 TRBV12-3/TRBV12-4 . CASSIIGGETQYF TGTGCCAGCAGTATCATCGGGGGAGAGACCCAGTACTTC
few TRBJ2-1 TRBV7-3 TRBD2 CASSPGRVVDNEQFF TGTGCCAGCAGCCCCGGGAGGGTTGTGGACAATGAGCAGTTCTTC
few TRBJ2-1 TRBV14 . CASSPLGGIDEQFF TGTGCCAGCAGCCCGCTGGGGGGTATCGATGAGCAGTTCTTC
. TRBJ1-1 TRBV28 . CGVVEQGRGTEAFF TGTGGGGTCGTCGAACAGGGTCGAGGAACTGAAGCTTTCTTT
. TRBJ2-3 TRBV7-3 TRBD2 CASSPAGGKADTQYF TGTGCCAGCAGCCCCGCGGGGGGCAAGGCAGATACGCAGTATTTT
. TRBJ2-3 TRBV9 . CASSVFGRREVPDTQYF TGTGCCAGCAGCGTATTTGGTCGGAGGGAGGTCCCAGATACGCAGTATTTT
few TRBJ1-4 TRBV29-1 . CSVVDSRVEKLFF TGCAGCGTGGTGGACAGCCGGGTAGAAAAACTGTTTTTT
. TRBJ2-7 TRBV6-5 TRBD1 CASSYSGTGTYEQYF TGTGCCAGCAGTTACTCCGGGACAGGCACCTACGAGCAGTACTTC
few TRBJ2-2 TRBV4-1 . CASFGESQGVEAGELFF TGCGCCAGCTTCGGCGAGTCCCAGGGCGTAGAGGCCGGGGAGCTGTTTTTT
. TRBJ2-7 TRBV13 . CASSLGTDHPYEQYF TGTGCCAGCAGCTTAGGGACAGACCACCCCTACGAGCAGTACTTC
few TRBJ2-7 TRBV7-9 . CASSYPSDEQYF TGTGCCAGCAGCTACCCCTCGGACGAGCAGTACTTC
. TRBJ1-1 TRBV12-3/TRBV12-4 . CASRLARGTEAFF TGTGCCAGCAGATTAGCGAGGGGCACTGAAGCTTTCTTT
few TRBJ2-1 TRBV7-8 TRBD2 CASSSSGGPSYNEQFF TGTGCCAGCAGCTCGAGCGGGGGGCCCTCCTACAATGAGCAGTTCTTC
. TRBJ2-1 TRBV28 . CASTRPGGPPTYNEQFF TGTGCCAGCACCAGACCCGGGGGGCCACCCACCTACAATGAGCAGTTCTTC
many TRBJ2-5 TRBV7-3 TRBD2 CASSLAGGTQETQYF TGTGCCAGCAGCCTCGCGGGGGGCACCCAAGAGACCCAGTACTTC
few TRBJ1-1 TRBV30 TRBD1 CALGQRAFF TGTGCCTTGGGACAGAGAGCTTTCTTT
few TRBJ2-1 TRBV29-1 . CSVASGRKENEQFF TGCAGCGTCGCTTCGGGAAGGAAGGAAAATGAGCAGTTCTTC